These 12 T cell receptor beta chains share one sample of origin, sequenced in a study of blood T cells in healthy people across ages. Primers used in a second PCR of about 6 to 11 cycles were a sample-barcoded 5' primer and a J-beta primer mix. TCRdb fed the 5' RACE reads into MiXCR, producing one record per CDR3 protein. Counted here are around 820,000 distinct CDR3 sequences, roughly 25% occurring once; the ten biggest clones make up around 3.6%. Separately, the same data were catalogued under a study of T cells of mothers and their children.

Sequencing used blood. All receptors come from a boy aged 10-17 years in good health.

There are a few counts of this clonotype. The rearrangement joins TRBV5-8 to TRBJ1-5; D may be TRBD1 (5 bases). CDR3 length: 16 amino acids. Germline V gene data show CDR1 as SGHTS and CDR2 as YDEGEE. V dropped 0 bases and J dropped 0 bases, with 10 bases sitting between them. The CDR3 loop is CASSLAGPVSNQPQHF. CDR3 nucleotides: TGTGCCAGCAGCTTGGCAGGGCCAGTTAGCAATCAGCCCCAGCATTTT.

This clonotype was recorded a few times. The chain couples TRBV27 to TRBJ2-7; 15 nucleotides line up with TRBD2. The CDR3 is 15 amino acids. From germline, CDR1 is MNHEY and CDR2 SMNVEV (reference sequence). V dropped 5 bases and J dropped 5; count of bases not matched to a gene: 4. The CDR3 coding sequence is TGTGCCAGCAGTCAAGGACTAGCGGGGGGGCACGAGCAGTACTTC. As protein: CASSQGLAGGHEQYF.

This chain's CDR3 is CASSSDVERPNTEAFF. The DNA for the CDR3 is TGTGCCAGCAGCTCGGATGTGGAGAGACCGAACACTGAAGCTTTCTTT. The V and J genes are TRBV7-9 and TRBJ1-1, with no clear D. Trimming removed 4 bases from V and 1 base from J, with 16 bases in between. Germline CDR1 and CDR2: SEHNR and FQNEAQ (reference sequence). This CDR3 is built from 16 residues. The variable domain in full, completed from reference TRBV7-9 and TRBJ1-1, reads DTGVSQNPRHKITKRGQNVTFRCDPISEHNRLYWYRQTLGQGPEFLTYFQNEAQLEKSRLLSDRFSAERPKGSFSTLEIQRTEQGDSAMYLCASSSDVERPNTEAFFGQGTRLTVV.

The V call is TRBV28, the J call TRBJ1-1, with D perhaps matching TRBD1 (5 bases). Trimming cost V 5 bases and J 5 bases, with 15 bases left between them. This CDR3 has 14 amino acids. Germline CDR1 MDHEN, CDR2 SYDVKM. Here the CDR3 reads CASSPHWGPTEAFF. As DNA, the CDR3 is TGTGCCAGCAGTCCCCATTGGGGCCCTACTGAAGCTTTCTTT.

The chain couples TRBV9 to TRBJ2-5; the D gene is possibly TRBD2 (6 bases). CDR1 is SGDLS, CDR2 YYNGEE, per germline. The CDR3 is 16 amino acids. V lost 0 bases, J lost 5 bases, and 17 bases lay in between. Here the CDR3 DNA reads TGTGCCAGCAGCGTAGTGTGGCGGGGTTTCTATGAGACCCAGTACTTC. Translated, it gives CASSVVWRGFYETQYF.

The gene calls are TRBV28 and TRBJ1-6, with TRBD1 matching over 7 bases. The trim removed 3 bases at V and 15 bases at J, leaving 8 bases unmatched. Germline CDR1 and CDR2: MDHEN and SYDVKM. There are 13 residues in the CDR3. The CDR3 sequence: CASSLGQPPNLHF. DNA for the CDR3: TGTGCCAGCAGTTTGGGACAGCCTCCAAACCTCCACTTT.

The chain links TRBV20-1 to TRBJ2-7, with no clear D. This CDR3 contains 13 residues. Per the germline V gene, CDR1 is DFQATT and CDR2 is SNEGSKA (reference sequence). V lost 8 bases and J lost 3, with 17 bases in between. CDR3 in DNA: TGCAGTACTGAGGCGCCGGCGATCTACGAGCAGTACTTC. This encodes CSTEAPAIYEQYF.

This clonotype came up a few times. V gene TRBV27 combines with J gene TRBJ1-5; 9 positions agree with TRBD1. CDR3 length equals 14 residues. Germline lookup yields CDR1 MNHEY and CDR2 SMNVEV (reference sequence). V gave up 5 bases and J gave up 6 bases; unmatched junction bases: 5. CDR3 sequence (DNA): TGTGCCAGCAGTAGACAGGGGGACAGTCAGCCCCAGCATTTT. Encoded protein: CASSRQGDSQPQHF.

This clonotype was picked up a small number of times. A much larger clonotype is one base distant, so this may be a read error. The V gene is TRBV29-1, the J gene TRBJ2-5, with D uncertain. CDR1 is SQVTM and CDR2 is ANQGSEA in the germline V gene. This CDR3 contains 13 residues. Trimming removed 3 bases at V and 1 base at J, with 9 bases between. CDR3 amino acids: CSVDIGFQETQYF. In DNA, the CDR3 is TGCAGCGTTGATATAGGTTTCCAAGAGACCCAGTACTTC. Full variable domain (rest looked up from reference TRBV29-1 and TRBJ2-5): SAVISQKPSRDICQRGTSLTIQCQVDSQVTMMFWYRQQPGQSLTLIATANQGSEATYESGFVIDKFPISRPNLTFSTLTVSNMSPEDSSIYLCSVDIGFQETQYFGPGTRLLVL.

This rearrangement joins TRBV11-2 to TRBJ2-3; 8 bases are shared with TRBD1. Germline V gene data show CDR1 as SGHAT and CDR2 as FQNNGV. V trimming: 0 bases; J trimming: 0 bases; junction bases outside the gene matches: 11. The CDR3 consists of 19 residues. DNA of the CDR3: TGTGCCAGCAGCTTAGATGCCCCCGTTACAGGGGGAAGCACAGATACGCAGTATTTT. Translated, it gives CASSLDAPVTGGSTDTQYF.

The DNA of the CDR3 is TGCAGTGCTAGAGCTGTCCGGGACAGGGGTGCTGAAGCTTTCTTT. This encodes CSARAVRDRGAEAFF. The genes are TRBV20-1 and TRBJ1-1; TRBD1 agrees at 10 bases. CDR3 length: 15 amino acids. Germline-derived CDR1 and CDR2 are DFQATT and SNEGSKA (reference sequence). V lost 1 base and J lost 6; bases outside the gene matches: 8.

This clonotype was recorded many times. V gene TRBV5-1 combines with J gene TRBJ2-7; the match to TRBD2 covers 10 bases. This CDR3 is 18 amino acids long. J lost 3 bases, V lost 0 bases, and 12 bases had no gene match. Germline V gene lookup returns CDR1 SGHRS and CDR2 YFSETQ. CDR3 region: CASSLGLILAGAIYEQYF. For the CDR3, the DNA is TGCGCCAGCAGCTTGGGATTAATCCTAGCGGGGGCCATCTACGAGCAGTACTTC.